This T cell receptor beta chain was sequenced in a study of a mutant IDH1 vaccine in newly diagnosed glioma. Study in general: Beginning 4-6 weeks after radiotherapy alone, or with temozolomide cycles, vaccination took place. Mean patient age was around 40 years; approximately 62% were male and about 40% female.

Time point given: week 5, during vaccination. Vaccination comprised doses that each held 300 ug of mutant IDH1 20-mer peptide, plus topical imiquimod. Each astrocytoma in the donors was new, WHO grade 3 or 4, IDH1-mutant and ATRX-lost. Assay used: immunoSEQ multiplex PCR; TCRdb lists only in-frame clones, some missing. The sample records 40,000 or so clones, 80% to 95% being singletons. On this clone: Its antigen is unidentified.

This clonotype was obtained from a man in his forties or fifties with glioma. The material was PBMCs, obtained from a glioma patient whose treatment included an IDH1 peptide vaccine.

DNA for the CDR3: TGTGCCAGCAGCTTAGGCTCGGGACAGGGGACTGAAGCTTTCTTT. Translation gives CASSLGSGQGTEAFF. V gene TRBV7-2 combines with J gene TRBJ1-1; TRBD1 aligns across 10 bases. The CDR3 covers 15 residues. CDR1 and CDR2 from the germline V gene are SGHTA and FQGNSA. Trimming took 1 base from V and 5 from J; bases not matched to a gene: 4.